This TCR beta chain is drawn from a study of CD4 T cells in relation to SARS-CoV-2 and coronaviruses. Naive and memory CD4+ T cells were separated from cryopreserved PBMCs. Concerning this clone: What it binds is unknown.

Profiled with immunoSEQ multiplex PCR; TCRdb holds only in-frame clones, not every one. This table holds some 30,000 clones, about four fifths found once. V lost 3 bases to trimming and J lost 7 bases; unmatched junction nucleotides: 12. Looked up from germline, CDR1 is SGHTA and CDR2 is FQGNSA. The CDR3 spans 16 residues. This clonotype originated in an adult with COVID-19. The V call is TRBV7-2, the J call TRBJ2-1; the match to TRBD2 covers 7 bases. Source material: memory CD4+ T cells from PBMCs, cultured in vitro. Here the CDR3 DNA reads TGTGCCAGCAGCTTGGGGGTTTGGGGGGGAGGTAATGAGCAGTTCTTC. The encoded protein is CASSLGVWGGGNEQFF.